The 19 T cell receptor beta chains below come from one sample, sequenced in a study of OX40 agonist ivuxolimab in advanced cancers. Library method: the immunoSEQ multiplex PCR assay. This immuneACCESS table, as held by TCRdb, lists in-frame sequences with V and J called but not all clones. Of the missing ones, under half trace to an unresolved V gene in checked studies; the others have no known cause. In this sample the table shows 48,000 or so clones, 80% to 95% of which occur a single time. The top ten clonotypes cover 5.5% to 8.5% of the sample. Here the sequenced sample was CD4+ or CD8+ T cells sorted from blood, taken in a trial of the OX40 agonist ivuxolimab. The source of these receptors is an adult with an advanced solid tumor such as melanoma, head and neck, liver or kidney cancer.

This CDR3 is CASSSGPWPLDTQYF. The CDR3 DNA sequence: TGTGCCAGCAGTTCCGGGCCTTGGCCCTTAGATACGCAGTATTTT. The chain recombines TRBV27 with TRBJ2-3; D unclear. V was clipped by 4 bases and J by 5 bases, with 16 bases between them. Germline values: CDR1 MNHEY, CDR2 SMNVEV (reference sequence). CDR3 length: 15 amino acids.

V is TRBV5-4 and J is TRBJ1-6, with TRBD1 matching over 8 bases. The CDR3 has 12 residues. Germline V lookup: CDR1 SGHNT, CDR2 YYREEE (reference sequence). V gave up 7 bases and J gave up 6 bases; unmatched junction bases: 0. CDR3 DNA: TGTGCCAGCGGACAGGGTAATTCACCCCTCCACTTT. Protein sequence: CASGQGNSPLHF.

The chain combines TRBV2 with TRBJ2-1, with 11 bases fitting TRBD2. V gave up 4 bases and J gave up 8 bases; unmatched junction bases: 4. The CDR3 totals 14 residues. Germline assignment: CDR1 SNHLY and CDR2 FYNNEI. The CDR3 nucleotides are TGTGCCAGCAGTGCTAGCGGGGGGTTCGATGAGCAGTTCTTC. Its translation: CASSASGGFDEQFF.

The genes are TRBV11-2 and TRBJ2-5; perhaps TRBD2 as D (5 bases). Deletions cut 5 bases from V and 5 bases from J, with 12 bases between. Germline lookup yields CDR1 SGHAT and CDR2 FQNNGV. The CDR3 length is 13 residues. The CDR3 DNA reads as TGTGCCAGCAGCCGCCCCCCGGGGGAGACCCAGTACTTC. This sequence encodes CASSRPPGETQYF.

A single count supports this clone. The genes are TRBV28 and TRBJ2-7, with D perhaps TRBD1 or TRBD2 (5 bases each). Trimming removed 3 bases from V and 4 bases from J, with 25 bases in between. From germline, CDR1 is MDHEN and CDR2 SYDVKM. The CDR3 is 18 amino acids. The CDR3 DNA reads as TGTGCCAGCAGTTTCTCAGGAGGTGTGGGGACCTACCCTTACGAGCAGTACGTC. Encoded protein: CASSFSGGVGTYPYEQYV.

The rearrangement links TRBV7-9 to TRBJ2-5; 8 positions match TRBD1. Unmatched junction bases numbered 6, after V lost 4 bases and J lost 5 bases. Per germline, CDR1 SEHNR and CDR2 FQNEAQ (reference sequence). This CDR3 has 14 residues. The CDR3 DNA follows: TGTGCCAGCAGCTCCTTGGACAGGGAGGAGACCCAGTACTTC. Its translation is CASSSLDREETQYF. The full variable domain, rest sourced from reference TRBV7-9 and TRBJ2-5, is DTGVSQNPRHKITKRGQNVTFRCDPISEHNRLYWYRQTLGQGPEFLTYFQNEAQLEKSRLLSDRFSAERPKGSFSTLEIQRTEQGDSAMYLCASSSLDREETQYFGPGTRLLVL.

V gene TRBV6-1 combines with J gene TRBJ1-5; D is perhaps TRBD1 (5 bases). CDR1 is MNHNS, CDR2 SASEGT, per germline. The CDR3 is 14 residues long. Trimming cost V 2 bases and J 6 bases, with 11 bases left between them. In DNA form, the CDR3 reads TGTGCCAGCAGTGAACTGGGGGAGGGTCAGCCCCAGCATTTT. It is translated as CASSELGEGQPQHF.

For the CDR3, the DNA is TGTGCCAGCAGCTTAGCGGGGGTCGGGGAAGGGACCCAGTACTTC. This codes for CASSLAGVGEGTQYF. This sequence joins TRBV7-9 and TRBJ2-5; D possibly uses TRBD1 or TRBD2 (5 bases each). Germline values: CDR1 SEHNR, CDR2 FQNEAQ (reference sequence). CDR3 size: 15 residues. Trimming removed 0 bases from V and 7 bases from J, with 15 bases in between.

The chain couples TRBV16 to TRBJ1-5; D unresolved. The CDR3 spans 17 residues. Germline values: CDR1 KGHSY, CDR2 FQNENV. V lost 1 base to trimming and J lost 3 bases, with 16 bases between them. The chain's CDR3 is CASSQFEGNSNNQPQHF. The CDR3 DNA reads TGTGCCAGCAGCCAATTCGAAGGTAATAGCAACAATCAGCCCCAGCATTTT.

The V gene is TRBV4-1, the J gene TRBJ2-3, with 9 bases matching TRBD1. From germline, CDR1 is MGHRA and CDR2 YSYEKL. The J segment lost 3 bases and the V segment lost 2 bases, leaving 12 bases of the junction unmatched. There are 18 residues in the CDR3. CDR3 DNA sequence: TGCGCCAGCAGCCAATCAGGTGGGGTTGGACAGGGGACAGATACGCAGTATTTT. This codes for CASSQSGGVGQGTDTQYF.

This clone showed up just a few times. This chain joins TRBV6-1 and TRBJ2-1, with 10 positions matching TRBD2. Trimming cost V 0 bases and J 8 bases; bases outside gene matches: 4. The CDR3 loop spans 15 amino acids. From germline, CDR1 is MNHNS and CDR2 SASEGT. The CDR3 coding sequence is TGTGCCAGCAGTGAAGCCGGCGGGACTAGCGATGAGCAGTTCTTC. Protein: CASSEAGGTSDEQFF.

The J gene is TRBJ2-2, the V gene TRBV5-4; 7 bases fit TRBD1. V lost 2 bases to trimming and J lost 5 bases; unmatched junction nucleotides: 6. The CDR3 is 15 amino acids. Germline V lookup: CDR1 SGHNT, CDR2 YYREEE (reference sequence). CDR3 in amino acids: CASSLKGGETGELFF. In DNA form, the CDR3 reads TGTGCCAGCAGCTTAAAAGGGGGCGAGACCGGGGAGCTGTTTTTT.

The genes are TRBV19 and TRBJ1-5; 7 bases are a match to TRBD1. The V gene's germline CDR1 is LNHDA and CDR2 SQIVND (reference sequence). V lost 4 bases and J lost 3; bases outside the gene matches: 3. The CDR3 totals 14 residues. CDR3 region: CASSSDRDNQPQHF. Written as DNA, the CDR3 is TGTGCCAGTAGTAGTGACAGGGACAATCAGCCCCAGCATTTT. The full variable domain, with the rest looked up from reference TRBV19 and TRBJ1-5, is DGGITQSPKYLFRKEGQNVTLSCEQNLNHDAMYWYRQDPGQGLRLIYYSQIVNDFQKGDIAEGYSVSREKKESFPLTVTSAQKNPTAFYLCASSSDRDNQPQHFGDGTRLSIL.

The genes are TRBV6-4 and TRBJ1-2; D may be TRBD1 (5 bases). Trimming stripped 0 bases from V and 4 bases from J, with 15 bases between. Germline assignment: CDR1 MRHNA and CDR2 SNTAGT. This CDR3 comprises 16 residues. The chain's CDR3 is CASSDSSDGGGYGYTF. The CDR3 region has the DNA TGTGCCAGCAGTGACTCTTCAGATGGGGGGGGCTATGGCTACACCTTC.

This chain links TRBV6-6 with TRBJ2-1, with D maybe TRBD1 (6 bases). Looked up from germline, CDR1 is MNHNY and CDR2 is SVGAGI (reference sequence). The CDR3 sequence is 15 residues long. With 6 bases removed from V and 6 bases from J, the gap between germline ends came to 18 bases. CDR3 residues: CASRSGVDGVNEQFF. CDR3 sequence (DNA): TGTGCCAGCAGGTCAGGGGTGGATGGGGTCAATGAGCAGTTCTTC.

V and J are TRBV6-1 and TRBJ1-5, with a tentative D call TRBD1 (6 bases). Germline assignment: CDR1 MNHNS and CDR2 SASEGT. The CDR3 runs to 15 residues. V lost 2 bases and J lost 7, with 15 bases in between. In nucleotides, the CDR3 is TGTGCCAGCAGTGAACTTGACAGGATCGACCAGCCCCAGCATTTT. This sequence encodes CASSELDRIDQPQHF.

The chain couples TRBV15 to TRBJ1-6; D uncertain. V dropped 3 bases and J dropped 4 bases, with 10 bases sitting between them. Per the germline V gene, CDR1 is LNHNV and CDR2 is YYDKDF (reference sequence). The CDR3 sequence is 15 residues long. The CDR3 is CATSSLTNYNSPLHF. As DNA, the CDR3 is TGTGCCACCAGCAGTCTCACAAATTATAATTCACCCCTCCACTTT.

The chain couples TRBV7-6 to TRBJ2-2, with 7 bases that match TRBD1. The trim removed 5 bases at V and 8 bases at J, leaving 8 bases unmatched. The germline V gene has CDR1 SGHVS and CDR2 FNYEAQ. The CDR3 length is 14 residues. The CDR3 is CASSTYRGWGELFF. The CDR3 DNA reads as TGTGCCAGCAGCACCTACAGGGGATGGGGGGAGCTGTTTTTT.

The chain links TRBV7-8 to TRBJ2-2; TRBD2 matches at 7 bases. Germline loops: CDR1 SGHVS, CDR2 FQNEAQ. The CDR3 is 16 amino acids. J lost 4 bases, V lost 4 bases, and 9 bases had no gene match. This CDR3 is CASSSPRGDPTGELFF. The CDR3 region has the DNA TGTGCCAGCAGCTCTCCACGGGGGGACCCCACCGGGGAGCTGTTTTTT. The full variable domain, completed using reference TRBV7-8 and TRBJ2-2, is GAGVSQSPRYKVAKRGQDVALRCDPISGHVSLFWYQQALGQGPEFLTYFQNEAQLDKSGLPSDRFFAERPEGSVSTLKIQRTQQEDSAVYLCASSSPRGDPTGELFFGEGSRLTVL.